The 11 T cell receptor beta chains below come from one sample, sequenced in a study of CD8 T cells in Susac syndrome. RNA in amounts of roughly 0.5 to 1 ug was reverse transcribed with random hexamers. TCRdb processed the immunoSEQ multiplex PCR reads anew with MiXCR; each CDR3 protein has one entry. The repertoire holds about 180,000 distinct CDR3 sequences, with around 95% as singletons. Sequenced: CD4+ T cells from PBMCs. The receptors here all came from a human donor with multiple sclerosis.

The chain employs TRBV20-1 and TRBJ1-1, with TRBD1 as a possible D gene (5 bases). V lost 3 bases to trimming and J lost 4 bases, with 6 bases between them. Germline values: CDR1 DFQATT, CDR2 SNEGSKA (reference sequence). The CDR3 covers 11 residues. The CDR3 sequence: CSARGVTEAFF. CDR3 sequence (DNA): TGCAGTGCTAGGGGGGTCACTGAAGCTTTCTTT.

The V and J genes are TRBV29-1 and TRBJ2-2; tentatively, D is TRBD2 (6 bases). CDR1 and CDR2 (germline): SQVTM, ANQGSEA. The V gene lost 6 bases and the J gene lost 6 bases, with 17 bases spanning the gap. CDR3 size: 14 residues. CDR3 DNA: TGCAGCGTGGGGGGTAGCTCCCCGCCCGGGGAGCTGTTTTTT. Translated: CSVGGSSPPGELFF.

The chain is built from TRBV30 and TRBJ2-5, with a weak D call TRBD1 (5 bases). Trimming removed 0 bases from V and 5 bases from J, with 16 bases in between. There are 15 residues in the CDR3. CDR1 GTSNPN and CDR2 SVGIG come from the germline V gene (reference sequence). For the CDR3, the DNA is TGTGCCTGGAGTGTAGGTCAACCCAGGGTGGAGACCCAGTACTTC. It yields the protein CAWSVGQPRVETQYF.

V usage is TRBV20-1 and J usage is TRBJ2-3; D may be TRBD2 (5 bases). Deletions cut 6 bases from V and 5 bases from J, with 12 bases between. Per the germline V gene, CDR1 is DFQATT and CDR2 is SNEGSKA (reference sequence). CDR3 length: 12 amino acids. The CDR3 nucleotides are TGCAGTGCACCCGGGATTTTAGATACGCAGTATTTT. This codes for CSAPGILDTQYF.

The V and J genes are TRBV14 and TRBJ1-6; no reliable D call. CDR3 length: 14 amino acids. The germline gives CDR1 SGHDN, CDR2 FVKESK. V was clipped by 0 bases and J by 11 bases, with 11 bases between them. CDR3 DNA: TGTGCCAGCAGCCAAGACGGGCTCGCTCCACCCCTCCACTTT. Its protein is CASSQDGLAPPLHF. Combining the CDR3 with reference TRBV14 and TRBJ1-6 gives the whole variable domain EAGVTQFPSHSVIEKGQTVTLRCDPISGHDNLYWYRRVMGKEIKFLLHFVKESKQDESGMPNNRFLAERTGGTYSTLKVQPAELEDSGVYFCASSQDGLAPPLHFGNGTRLTVT.

The chain combines TRBV29-1 with TRBJ1-1; 8 bases agree with TRBD1. CDR1 SQVTM and CDR2 ANQGSEA come from the germline V gene. This CDR3 is built from 13 residues. V trimming: 6 bases; J trimming: 5 bases; junction bases outside the gene matches: 8. The CDR3 region has the DNA TGCAGCGTGTCGTACAGGGGGAGGACTGAAGCTTTCTTT. It is translated as CSVSYRGRTEAFF.

CDR3 DNA sequence: TGTGCCTGGAGTGTAGGACTAGCGGAAGGAGATACGCAGTATTTT. Translation: CAWSVGLAEGDTQYF. The chain employs TRBV30 and TRBJ2-3; 10 bases are shared with TRBD2. From germline, CDR1 is GTSNPN and CDR2 SVGIG (reference sequence). Unmatched junction bases numbered 5, after V lost 0 bases and J lost 5 bases. There are 15 residues in the CDR3.

This clonotype was picked up a small number of times. The gene calls are TRBV29-1 and TRBJ2-2; no clear D. V lost 4 bases and J lost 6, with 6 bases in between. CDR1 SQVTM and CDR2 ANQGSEA come from the germline V gene. The CDR3 length is 11 residues. The CDR3 sequence: CSVGGPGELFF. The CDR3, as DNA: TGCAGCGTTGGGGGTCCCGGGGAGCTGTTTTTT.

V and J are TRBV9 and TRBJ2-7, with 9 bases fitting TRBD1. V trimming: 4 bases; J trimming: 6 bases; junction bases outside the gene matches: 8. The CDR3 is 14 amino acids. The V gene's germline CDR1 is SGDLS and CDR2 YYNGEE. The CDR3 coding sequence is TGTGCCAGCAGCTATCTGGGGACAGGGACCGAGCAGTACTTC. Residues: CASSYLGTGTEQYF. The whole variable domain, remainder taken from reference TRBV9 and TRBJ2-7, is DSGVTQTPKHLITATGQRVTLRCSPRSGDLSVYWYQQSLDQGLQFLIQYYNGEERAKGNILERFSAQQFPDLHSELNLSSLELGDSALYFCASSYLGTGTEQYFGPGTRLTVT.

This clonotype was detected only once. This chain links TRBV12-5 with TRBJ2-3; 7 bases fit TRBD1. Germline V gives CDR1 LGHNT, CDR2 FRNRAP. This CDR3 comprises 15 residues. The V gene end was trimmed by 7 bases and the J gene end by 2 bases; junction bases not matched to a gene: 9. CDR3 DNA sequence: TGTGCTAGTGCAACAGGGGAGCTCGACACAGATACGCAGTATTTT. Translated: CASATGELDTDTQYF.

CDR3 in amino acids: CASSKVKRTGNNSSYEQYF. The CDR3 nucleotides are TGTGCCAGCAGCAAAGTGAAGAGGACAGGAAATAATTCCTCCTACGAGCAGTACTTC. V and J are TRBV21-1 and TRBJ2-7; the tabulated D call, TRBD1, remains unverified against the DNA. TRBV21-1 represents a pseudogene. This CDR3 has 19 residues.